This T cell receptor beta chain is from a study of chemoradiotherapy in HPV16-positive cancers. Sequenced by immunoSEQ multiplex PCR; TCRdb stores in-frame clones only, minus some. The sample yields about 14,000 clones, approximately 90% seen once. V lost 5 bases to trimming and J lost 4 bases; unmatched junction nucleotides: 11. The CDR3 runs to 17 residues. Germline V CDR1 and CDR2: SEHNR, FQNEAQ (reference sequence). The rearrangement joins TRBV7-9 to TRBJ2-3, with TRBD2 matching over 11 bases. This TCR derives from a human donor with HPV-associated anogenital cancer. The sequencing used blood, collected from a patient who underwent chemoradiotherapy. Here the CDR3 DNA reads TGTGCCAGCAGCGCTCGTCTAGCGGGGGGCCTGGCAGATACGCAGTATTTT. Its translation: CASSARLAGGLADTQYF.